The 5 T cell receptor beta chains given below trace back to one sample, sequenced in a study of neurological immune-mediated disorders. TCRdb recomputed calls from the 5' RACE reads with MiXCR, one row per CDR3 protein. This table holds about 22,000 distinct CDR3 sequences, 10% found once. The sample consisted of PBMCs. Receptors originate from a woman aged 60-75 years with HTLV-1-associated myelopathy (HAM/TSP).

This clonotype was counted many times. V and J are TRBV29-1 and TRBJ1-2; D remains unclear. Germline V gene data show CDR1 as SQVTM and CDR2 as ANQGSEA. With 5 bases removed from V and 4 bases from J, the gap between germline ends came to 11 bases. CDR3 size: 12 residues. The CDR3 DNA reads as TGCAGCGTTCAGGAGGGTCGCTATGGCTACACCTTC. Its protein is CSVQEGRYGYTF.

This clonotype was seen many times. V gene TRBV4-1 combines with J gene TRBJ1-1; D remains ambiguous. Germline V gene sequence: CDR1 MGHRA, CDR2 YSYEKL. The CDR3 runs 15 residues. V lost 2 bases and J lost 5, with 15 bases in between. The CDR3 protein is CASSQLGQTGTEAFF. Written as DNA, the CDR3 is TGCGCCAGCAGCCAACTTGGCCAGACCGGGACTGAAGCTTTCTTT.

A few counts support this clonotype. The CDR3 sequence is CASSGARGQYF. In nucleotides, the CDR3 is TGTGCCAGCTCAGGGGCCCGAGGGCAGTACTTC. V gene TRBV18 combines with J gene TRBJ2-7, with TRBD1 as a possible D gene (5 bases). Germline V gives CDR1 KGHSH, CDR2 LQKENI. The CDR3 length is 11 residues. Trimming took 5 bases from V and 9 from J, leaving 11 bases between them.

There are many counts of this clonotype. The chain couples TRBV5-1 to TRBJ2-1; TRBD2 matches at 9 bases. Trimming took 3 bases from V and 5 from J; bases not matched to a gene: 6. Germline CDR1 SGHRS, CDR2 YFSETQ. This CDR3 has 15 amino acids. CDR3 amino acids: CASSSVAGENNEQFF. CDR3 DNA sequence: TGCGCCAGCAGCTCCGTAGCGGGGGAAAACAATGAGCAGTTCTTC. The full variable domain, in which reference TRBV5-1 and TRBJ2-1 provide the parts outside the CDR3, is KAGVTQTPRYLIKTRGQQVTLSCSPISGHRSVSWYQQTPGQGLQFLFEYFSETQRNKGNFPGRFSGRQFSNSRSEMNVSTLELGDSALYLCASSSVAGENNEQFFGPGTRLTVL.

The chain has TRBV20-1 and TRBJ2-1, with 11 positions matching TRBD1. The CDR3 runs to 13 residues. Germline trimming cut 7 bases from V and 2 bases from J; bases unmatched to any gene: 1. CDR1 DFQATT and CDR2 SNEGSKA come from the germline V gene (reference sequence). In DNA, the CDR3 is TGCAGTGGGGACAGGGGGGCCTACAATGAGCAGTTCTTC. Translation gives CSGDRGAYNEQFF.